The 15 T cell receptor beta chains below were found in one sample sequenced in a study of shared clonotypes between healthy human individuals. Some clones are missing from TCRdb's copy, which holds only in-frame ones; the method was immunoSEQ multiplex PCR. The sample gives hundreds of thousands of clones, roughly 96% of which show up once; 0.11% is in the top ten. Naivety among CD8 cells was defined by CD45RO negativity and positive CCR7 selection, thereby excluding terminally differentiated effector memory CD45RA+ cells. Sequencing used naive CD8+ T cells sorted from blood. The receptors stem from a woman in her thirties in good health.

The V and J genes are TRBV27 and TRBJ2-1; 7 nucleotides line up with TRBD2. Germline assignment: CDR1 MNHEY and CDR2 SMNVEV (reference sequence). CDR3 size: 12 residues. Losses at the gene ends were 8 bases for V and 3 bases for J; bases not matched to a gene: 1. This CDR3 reads CASAGVYNEQFF. As DNA, the CDR3 is TGTGCCAGCGCGGGAGTCTACAATGAGCAGTTCTTC.

The chain couples TRBV27 to TRBJ1-1, with a possible D match to TRBD1 (6 bases). This CDR3 spans 15 amino acids. V lost 0 bases to trimming and J lost 8 bases, with 16 bases between them. Germline assignment: CDR1 MNHEY and CDR2 SMNVEV (reference sequence). CDR3 protein: CASSLSALTGIEAFF. CDR3 DNA sequence: TGTGCCAGCAGTTTATCTGCACTGACAGGCATCGAAGCTTTCTTT.

This chain connects TRBV5-1 to TRBJ2-1; unclear D gene. Germline V gives CDR1 SGHRS, CDR2 YFSETQ. Trimming shortened V by 2 bases and J by 7 bases, and 7 bases separated the two germline ends. The CDR3 length is 12 residues. The CDR3 DNA sequence: TGCGCCAGCAGCTTCGAAGGGAATGAGCAGTTCTTC. Amino acids: CASSFEGNEQFF.

The chain couples TRBV7-2 to TRBJ1-1; D is ambiguous. Germline assignment: CDR1 SGHTA and CDR2 FQGNSA. Trimming took 5 bases from V and 4 from J, leaving 17 bases between them. This CDR3 has 15 residues. CDR3 bases: TGTGCCAGCAGCCCAGAAATTACCCTGGGCACTGAAGCTTTCTTT. It is translated as CASSPEITLGTEAFF.

This clone has a handful of counts. The chain links TRBV28 to TRBJ1-1, with TRBD1 matching over 8 bases. Per germline, CDR1 MDHEN and CDR2 SYDVKM. The V and J ends lost 5 bases and 1 base, in that order; junction bases with no gene match: 6. The CDR3 covers 15 residues. CDR3 DNA sequence: TGTGCCAGCAGTCCGTACAGGGGGAGGAACACTGAAGCTTTCTTT. Its translation: CASSPYRGRNTEAFF.

This chain connects TRBV11-2 to TRBJ2-7; the D gene is possibly TRBD1 (6 bases). V was shortened by 5 bases and J by 1 base, with 9 bases between the two germline ends. The length of the CDR3 is 13 residues. Germline V gene sequence: CDR1 SGHAT, CDR2 FQNNGV. The DNA of the CDR3 is TGTGCCAGCAGCCAAGGGACATCCTACGAGCAGTACTTC. Translated: CASSQGTSYEQYF. Based on the CDR3 plus reference TRBV11-2 and TRBJ2-7, the full variable domain is EAGVAQSPRYKIIEKRQSVAFWCNPISGHATLYWYQQILGQGPKLLIQFQNNGVVDDSQLPKDRFSAERLKGVDSTLKIQPAKLEDSAVYLCASSQGTSYEQYFGPGTRLTVT.

The chain joins TRBV2 to TRBJ1-5, with 7 bases that match TRBD1. Germline assignment: CDR1 SNHLY and CDR2 FYNNEI. This CDR3 spans 17 amino acids. V trimming: 5 bases; J trimming: 0 bases; junction bases outside the gene matches: 10. The CDR3 reads CASSYLRGQASNQPQHF. CDR3 in DNA: TGTGCCAGCAGTTACTTAAGGGGGCAGGCTAGCAATCAGCCCCAGCATTTT.

The chain combines TRBV5-6 with TRBJ2-5; D is possibly TRBD1 or TRBD2 (5 bases each). The V and J ends lost 3 bases and 14 bases respectively, with 20 bases between them. There are 13 residues in the CDR3. CDR1 and CDR2 (germline): SGHDT, YYEEEE. CDR3 sequence: CASSWDGYRSHYF. CDR3 sequence (DNA): TGTGCCAGCAGCTGGGACGGTTACAGGAGTCATTACTTC.

The CDR3, as DNA: TGTGCCAGCAGGGGGGAGACTGAAGCTTTCTTT. Encoded protein: CASRGETEAFF. The chain couples TRBV5-4 to TRBJ1-1; tentative D call: TRBD1 (5 bases). CDR1 SGHNT and CDR2 YYREEE come from the germline V gene (reference sequence). The V and J ends lost 5 bases and 5 bases respectively, with 7 bases between them. CDR3 length: 11 residues.

A single count supports this clone. V is TRBV5-4 and J is TRBJ1-5; 7 nucleotides line up with TRBD1. The CDR3 length is 15 residues. With 0 bases clipped from V and 7 bases from J, the junction kept 7 bases outside the gene matches. The germline V gene has CDR1 SGHNT and CDR2 YYREEE (reference sequence). The CDR3 loop reads CASSLAWDRDQPQHF. As DNA, the CDR3 is TGTGCCAGCAGCTTGGCCTGGGACAGAGACCAGCCCCAGCATTTT. The full variable domain, completed using reference TRBV5-4 and TRBJ1-5, is ETGVTQSPTHLIKTRGQQVTLRCSSQSGHNTVSWYQQALGQGPQFIFQYYREEENGRGNFPPRFSGLQFPNYSSELNVNALELDDSALYLCASSLAWDRDQPQHFGDGTRLSIL.

This clone turned up a few times. J is TRBJ1-1 and V is TRBV27, with D perhaps TRBD1 (6 bases). Germline CDR1 MNHEY, CDR2 SMNVEV (reference sequence). The CDR3 has 13 amino acids. The V end was cut by 6 bases, the J end by 8 bases, with 16 bases between. The DNA of the CDR3 is TGTGCCAGCAGGTGGGACAAGGGGACGGAAGCTTTCTTT. It is translated as CASRWDKGTEAFF.

The genes are TRBV6-1 and TRBJ2-1, with 9 bases lining up with TRBD2. Looked up from germline, CDR1 is MNHNS and CDR2 is SASEGT. Trimming removed 4 bases from V and 14 bases from J; junction bases left unmatched: 9. This CDR3 region has 13 residues. The CDR3, as DNA: TGTGCCAGCAGTGCCCCGAGTAGCGGGAGTAAGTTCTTC. This encodes CASSAPSSGSKFF.

The chain carries TRBV7-9 and TRBJ2-5, with a tentative D call TRBD1 (5 bases). The CDR3 spans 12 residues. Germline V CDR1 and CDR2: SEHNR, FQNEAQ (reference sequence). V was cut by 5 bases and J by 5 bases, with 9 bases left in between. CDR3: CASSPSGETQYF. In DNA form, the CDR3 reads TGTGCCAGCAGCCCTTCAGGGGAGACCCAGTACTTC.

The chain recombines TRBV7-2 with TRBJ2-1; tentatively, D is TRBD1 or TRBD2 (5 bases each). Germline-derived CDR1 and CDR2 are SGHTA and FQGNSA. V was pared by 1 base and J by 7 bases, with 11 bases between. This CDR3 contains 14 residues. CDR3 bases: TGTGCCAGCAGCTTAGGGGGGTGGGCAAATGAGCAGTTCTTC. This translates into CASSLGGWANEQFF.

The rearrangement joins TRBV19 to TRBJ2-1, with D perhaps matching TRBD2 (7 bases). Trimming took 1 base from V and 2 from J, leaving 12 bases between them. Germline lookup yields CDR1 LNHDA and CDR2 SQIVND (reference sequence). The CDR3 loop spans 16 amino acids. CDR3 sequence reads: CASSIGVGGPYNEQFF. The CDR3 DNA reads as TGTGCCAGTAGTATAGGAGTGGGGGGGCCCTACAATGAGCAGTTCTTC.